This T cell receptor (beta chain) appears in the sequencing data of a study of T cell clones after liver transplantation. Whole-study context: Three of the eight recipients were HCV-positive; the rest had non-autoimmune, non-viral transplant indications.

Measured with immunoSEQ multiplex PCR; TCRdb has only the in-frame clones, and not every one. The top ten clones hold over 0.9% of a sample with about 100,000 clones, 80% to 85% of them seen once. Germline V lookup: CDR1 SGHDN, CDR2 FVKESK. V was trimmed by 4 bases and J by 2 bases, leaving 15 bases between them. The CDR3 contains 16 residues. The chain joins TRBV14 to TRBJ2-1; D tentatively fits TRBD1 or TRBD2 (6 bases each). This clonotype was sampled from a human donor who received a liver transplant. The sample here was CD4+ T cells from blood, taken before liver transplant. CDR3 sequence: CASSPAKGEAYNEQFF. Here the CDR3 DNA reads TGTGCCAGCAGCCCGGCGAAGGGGGAGGCCTACAATGAGCAGTTCTTC. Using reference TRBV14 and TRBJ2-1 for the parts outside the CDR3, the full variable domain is EAGVTQFPSHSVIEKGQTVTLRCDPISGHDNLYWYRRVMGKEIKFLLHFVKESKQDESGMPNNRFLAERTGGTYSTLKVQPAELEDSGVYFCASSPAKGEAYNEQFFGPGTRLTVL.